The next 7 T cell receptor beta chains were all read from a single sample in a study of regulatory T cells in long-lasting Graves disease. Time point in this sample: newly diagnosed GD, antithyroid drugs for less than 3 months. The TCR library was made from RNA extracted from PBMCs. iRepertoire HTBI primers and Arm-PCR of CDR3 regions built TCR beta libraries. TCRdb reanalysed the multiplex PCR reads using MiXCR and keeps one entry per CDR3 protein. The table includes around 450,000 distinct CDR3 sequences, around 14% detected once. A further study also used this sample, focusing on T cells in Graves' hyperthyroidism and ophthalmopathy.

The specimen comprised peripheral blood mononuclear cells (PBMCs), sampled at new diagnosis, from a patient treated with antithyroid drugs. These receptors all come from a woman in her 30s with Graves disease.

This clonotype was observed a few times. The CDR3 region is CAISEGQSTEAFF. Written as DNA, the CDR3 is TGTGCCATCAGTGAGGGACAATCTACTGAAGCTTTCTTT. The rearrangement uses TRBV10-3 and TRBJ1-1; D is possibly TRBD1 (5 bases). The ends were cut back, 2 bases at V and 5 bases at J, with 9 bases in the middle. Germline CDR1 reads ENHRY; CDR2 reads SYGVKD. The CDR3 has 13 amino acids.

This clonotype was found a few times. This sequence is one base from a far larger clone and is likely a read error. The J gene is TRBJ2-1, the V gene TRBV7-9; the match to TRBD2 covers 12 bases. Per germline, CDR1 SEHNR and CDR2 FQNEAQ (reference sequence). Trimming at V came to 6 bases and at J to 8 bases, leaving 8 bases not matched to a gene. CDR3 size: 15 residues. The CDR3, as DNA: TGTGCCAGCAGTTCGGGTCTAGCGGGAGGGTATGAGCAGTTCTTC. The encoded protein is CASSSGLAGGYEQFF.

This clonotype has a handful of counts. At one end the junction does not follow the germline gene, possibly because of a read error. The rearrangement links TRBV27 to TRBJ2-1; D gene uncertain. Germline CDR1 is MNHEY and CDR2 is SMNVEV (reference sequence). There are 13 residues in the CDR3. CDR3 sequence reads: CASSLQYADEQSF. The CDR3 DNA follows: TGTGCCAGCAGTTTACAGTATGCAGATGAGCAGTCCTTC.

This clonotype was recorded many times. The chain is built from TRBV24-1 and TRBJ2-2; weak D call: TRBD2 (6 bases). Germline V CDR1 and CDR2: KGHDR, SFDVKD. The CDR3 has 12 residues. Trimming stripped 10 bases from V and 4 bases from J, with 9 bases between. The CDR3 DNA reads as TGTGCCACGGCGGGGCCCACCGGGGAGCTGTTTTTT. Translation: CATAGPTGELFF.

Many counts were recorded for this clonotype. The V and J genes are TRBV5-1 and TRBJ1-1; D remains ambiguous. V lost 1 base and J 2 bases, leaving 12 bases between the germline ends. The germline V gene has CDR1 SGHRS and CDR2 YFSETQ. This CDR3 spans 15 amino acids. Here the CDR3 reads CASSLIAEGNTEAFF. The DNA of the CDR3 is TGCGCCAGCAGCTTGATCGCAGAAGGTAACACTGAAGCTTTCTTT.

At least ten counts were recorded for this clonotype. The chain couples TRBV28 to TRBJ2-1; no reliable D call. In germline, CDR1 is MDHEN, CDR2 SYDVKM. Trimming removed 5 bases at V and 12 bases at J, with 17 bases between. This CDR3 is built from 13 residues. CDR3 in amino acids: CASSLRPSLWQFF. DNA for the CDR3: TGTGCCAGCAGTCTTCGACCCAGCTTGTGGCAGTTCTTC.

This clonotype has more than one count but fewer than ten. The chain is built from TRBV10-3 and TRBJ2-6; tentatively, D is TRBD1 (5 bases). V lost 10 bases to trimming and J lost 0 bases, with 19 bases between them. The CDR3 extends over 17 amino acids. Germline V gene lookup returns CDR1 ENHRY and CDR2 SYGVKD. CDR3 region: CASSPGFLGSGANVLTF. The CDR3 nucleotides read TGTGCCAGCAGCCCAGGGTTTTTAGGCTCTGGGGCCAACGTCCTGACTTTC.